These 6 T cell receptor beta chains were all obtained from the same sample, sequenced in a study of cytomegalovirus exposure and HLA in healthy donors. PCR amplification relied on 60 Vbeta primers (plus 13 Jbeta primers). Sequencing was performed with immunoSEQ multiplex PCR; in TCRdb, only in-frame clones are kept and a portion is missing. The sample has about 110,000 clones, 75% to 85% seen once. Sequencing was performed on PBMCs. Source of these receptors: a young man in good health and CMV-seronegative.

This sequence joins TRBV19 and TRBJ1-4; 7 bases agree with TRBD1. CDR3 size: 15 residues. The germline V gene encodes CDR1 LNHDA and CDR2 SQIVND (reference sequence). Trimming removed 8 bases from V and 8 bases from J; junction bases left unmatched: 14. The CDR3 sequence is CASRKAAAGGEKLFF. CDR3 coding DNA: TGTGCCAGTCGAAAGGCGGCGGCAGGGGGGGAAAAACTGTTTTTT.

The chain employs TRBV7-2 and TRBJ2-7; D gene uncertain. V was clipped by 1 base and J by 2 bases, with 9 bases between them. The CDR3 length is 14 residues. Per germline, CDR1 SGHTA and CDR2 FQGNSA. Here the CDR3 reads CASSLDAAAYEQYF. CDR3 bases: TGTGCCAGCAGCTTAGATGCGGCCGCCTACGAGCAGTACTTC.

V usage is TRBV30 and J usage is TRBJ1-2; TRBD1 might be the D (5 bases). Trimming removed 0 bases at V and 8 bases at J, with 10 bases between. This CDR3 region has 12 residues. Germline values: CDR1 GTSNPN, CDR2 SVGIG (reference sequence). The CDR3 bases are TGTGCCTGGAGTGTACAGGTTGAAGGCTACACCTTC. Its protein product is CAWSVQVEGYTF. The variable domain in full, completed from reference TRBV30 and TRBJ1-2, reads SQTIHQWPATLVQPVGSPLSLECTVEGTSNPNLYWYRQAAGRGLQLLFYSVGIGQISSEVPQNLSASRPQDRQFILSSKKLLLSDSGFYLCAWSVQVEGYTFGSGTRLTVV.

The chain couples TRBV10-3 to TRBJ2-3; 14 nucleotides line up with TRBD2. The CDR3 has 15 residues. The trim removed 4 bases at V and 3 bases at J, leaving 0 bases unmatched. Germline V gives CDR1 ENHRY, CDR2 SYGVKD. The CDR3 is CAISGTSGRTDTQYF. The DNA of the CDR3 is TGTGCCATCAGTGGGACTAGCGGGAGGACAGATACGCAGTATTTT.

The chain employs TRBV19 and TRBJ1-4, with D perhaps matching TRBD1 (5 bases). Germline lookup yields CDR1 LNHDA and CDR2 SQIVND (reference sequence). This CDR3 region has 16 residues. V gave up 2 bases and J gave up 5 bases, with 15 bases separating them. In DNA form, the CDR3 reads TGTGCCAGTAGTATACCCCTGCAGGGTGTAAATGAAAAACTGTTTTTT. Protein product: CASSIPLQGVNEKLFF.

J is TRBJ2-1 and V is TRBV5-4; 7 bases agree with TRBD1. V shed 4 bases and J 6 bases; nucleotides not matched to a gene: 7. Germline V gene data show CDR1 as SGHNT and CDR2 as YYREEE (reference sequence). This CDR3 contains 14 residues. CDR3 region: CASSQTGNSNEQFF. In nucleotides, the CDR3 is TGTGCCAGCAGCCAGACAGGGAACAGCAATGAGCAGTTCTTC.